Below are 26 T cell receptor beta chains sequenced from a single sample in a study of T cell clonotyping in hematopoietic cell transplantation. Sequencing was performed with immunoSEQ multiplex PCR; in TCRdb, only in-frame clones are kept and a portion is missing. This sample has 5,500 to 7,000 clones, with just over 90% found just once. The input for sequencing was peripheral blood mononuclear cells, taken 100 days after allogeneic stem cell transplant. The origin of the receptors is a female patient aged 45 to 65 who had an allogeneic stem cell transplant from a related donor, so the T cells may come from the graft donor. Some clones in this sample may be carry-over from other donors' samples.

The chain recombines TRBV6-5 with TRBJ1-3; D gene unclear. V lost 2 bases and J lost 0, with 8 bases in between. CDR3 length: 15 residues. Germline CDR1 and CDR2: MNHEY and SVGAGI. This CDR3 is CASSYKGSSGNTIYF. DNA for the CDR3: TGTGCCAGCAGTTACAAAGGGAGCTCTGGAAACACCATATATTTT.

The chain has TRBV30 and TRBJ1-2; D not resolved. V was pared by 3 bases and J by 5 bases, with 4 bases between. This CDR3 is 10 amino acids long. Looked up from germline, CDR1 is GTSNPN and CDR2 is SVGIG (reference sequence). The CDR3 spells CAWRTYGYTF. The DNA of the CDR3 is TGTGCCTGGAGGACATATGGCTACACCTTC.

The rearrangement links TRBV18 to TRBJ1-1, with unresolved D. Trimming took 4 bases from V and 7 from J, leaving 13 bases between them. The CDR3 sequence is 13 residues long. Germline V gene lookup returns CDR1 KGHSH and CDR2 LQKENI. This CDR3 is CASSREDGHEAFF. CDR3 in DNA: TGTGCCAGCTCACGGGAGGACGGCCATGAAGCTTTCTTT.

Here the CDR3 DNA reads TGTGCCAGCAGCTCATCCCCGGGGGGAGCTTTCTTT. It yields the protein CASSSSPGGAFF. The chain has TRBV9 and TRBJ1-1; D might be TRBD1 (5 bases). The CDR3 is 12 amino acids. Trimming shortened V by 4 bases and J by 10 bases, and 14 bases separated the two germline ends. CDR1 is SGDLS, CDR2 YYNGEE, per germline.

In this sample, this clone turned up once. This rearrangement joins TRBV28 to TRBJ2-1; 7 bases match TRBD2. With 4 bases clipped from V and 15 bases from J, the junction kept 12 bases outside the gene matches. The CDR3 is made up of 13 amino acids. Germline CDR1 and CDR2: MDHEN and SYDVKM. CDR3 sequence (DNA): TGTGCCAGCAGTTCGAGACGGGGGGTCGGTGGGTTCTTC. Protein: CASSSRRGVGGFF.

V gene TRBV19 combines with J gene TRBJ2-2, with TRBD1 identical over 10 bases. Germline CDR1 reads LNHDA; CDR2 reads SQIVND (reference sequence). CDR3 length: 16 residues. J gave up 7 bases and V 7 bases, and 12 bases lay outside the gene matches. As DNA, the CDR3 is TGTGCCAGTATCACTTCCGACAGGGGGCAAAACGGGGAGCTGTTTTTT. Protein: CASITSDRGQNGELFF.

The chain carries TRBV5-8 and TRBJ1-5; 9 nucleotides match TRBD1. The V segment lost 4 bases and the J segment 4 bases; nucleotides outside the gene matches: 3. The CDR3 consists of 14 residues. Per the germline V gene, CDR1 is SGHTS and CDR2 is YDEGEE. CDR3 sequence (DNA): TGTGCCAGCAGCCCGGGACAGGGAAATCAGCCCCAGCATTTT. It yields the protein CASSPGQGNQPQHF.

CDR3 loop: CASSGRDRGRYEKLFF. In DNA form, the CDR3 reads TGTGCCAGTAGCGGTCGCGACAGGGGGCGTTACGAAAAACTGTTTTTT. The chain recombines TRBV19 with TRBJ1-4, with 10 positions matching TRBD1. This CDR3 has 16 residues. V gave up 6 bases and J gave up 8 bases; unmatched junction bases: 12. The germline CDR1 and CDR2 sequences are LNHDA and SQIVND (reference sequence).

V and J are TRBV7-2 and TRBJ1-3, with D unresolved. CDR1 and CDR2 (germline): SGHTA, FQGNSA. Trimming cost V 5 bases and J 0 bases, with 17 bases left between them. CDR3 length equals 17 residues. The CDR3 DNA follows: TGTGCCAGCAGCCCCTCCTCAGGCCCGAGCTCTGGAAACACCATATATTTT. It yields the protein CASSPSSGPSSGNTIYF.

V and J are TRBV7-8 and TRBJ2-5; no reliable D call. The CDR3 has 15 amino acids. CDR1 is SGHVS and CDR2 is FQNEAQ in the germline V gene. V was clipped by 2 bases and J by 2 bases, with 12 bases between them. The CDR3: CASSLIALGQETQYF. In DNA form, the CDR3 reads TGTGCCAGCAGCTTAATAGCCTTGGGTCAAGAGACCCAGTACTTC.

In the case of this clone: One end of the junction varies from germline; a read error may be responsible. The chain combines TRBV14 with TRBJ1-2; 7 bases align to TRBD1. The CDR3 sequence is 12 residues long. The germline V gene has CDR1 SGHDN and CDR2 FVKESK. CDR3 amino acids: CASSRSGTAPRF. CDR3 bases: TGTGCCAGCAGCCGGAGCGGGACAGCCCCGAGGTTC.

This clone was counted a single time. The chain employs TRBV19 and TRBJ2-7, with D unclear. Germline loops: CDR1 LNHDA, CDR2 SQIVND (reference sequence). This CDR3 has 18 amino acids. The V and J ends lost 6 bases and 2 bases respectively, with 26 bases between them. DNA for the CDR3: TGTGCCAGTAGCCCCGACCGCCGGGCAAACGGACGGACCTACGAGCAGTACTTC. Encoded protein: CASSPDRRANGRTYEQYF. Supplemented by reference TRBV19 and TRBJ2-7, the full variable domain reads DGGITQSPKYLFRKEGQNVTLSCEQNLNHDAMYWYRQDPGQGLRLIYYSQIVNDFQKGDIAEGYSVSREKKESFPLTVTSAQKNPTAFYLCASSPDRRANGRTYEQYFGPGTRLTVT.

The J gene is TRBJ2-2, the V gene TRBV7-2; TRBD1 matches 9 bases. This CDR3 comprises 18 residues. Germline V gene lookup returns CDR1 SGHTA and CDR2 FQGNSA. The junction had 14 bases not matched to a gene; V was cut back by 5 bases and J by 4 bases. The CDR3, as DNA: TGTGCCAGCAGCAGGTCAGGGACAGGGAGGTCGGTCACCGGGGAGCTGTTTTTT. Translating it yields CASSRSGTGRSVTGELFF. Filled out from reference TRBV7-2 and TRBJ2-2, the complete variable domain reads GAGVSQSPSNKVTEKGKDVELRCDPISGHTALYWYRQSLGQGLEFLIYFQGNSAPDKSGLPSDRFSAERTGGSVSTLTIQRTQQEDSAVYLCASSRSGTGRSVTGELFFGEGSRLTVL.

In its sample, this clone was seen once. The chain links TRBV29-1 to TRBJ2-7; D unresolved. V was clipped by 1 base and J by 5 bases, with 6 bases between them. Germline V gene data show CDR1 as SQVTM and CDR2 as ANQGSEA. The CDR3 sequence is 11 residues long. CDR3 sequence: CSVEAGDEQYF. DNA of the CDR3: TGCAGCGTTGAAGCTGGGGACGAGCAGTACTTC.

This rearrangement joins TRBV10-2 to TRBJ2-3; D unclear. This CDR3 contains 12 residues. Trimming stripped 6 bases from V and 5 bases from J, with 9 bases between. Germline CDR1 is WSHSY and CDR2 is SAAADI. CDR3: CASSQSRDTQYF. The DNA for the CDR3 is TGCGCCAGCAGCCAGAGCCGAGATACGCAGTATTTT.

V usage is TRBV7-3 and J usage is TRBJ2-1; D not certain. Trimming pared 2 bases from V and 4 bases from J, leaving 6 bases between. Germline V gene sequence: CDR1 SGHTA, CDR2 FQGTGA. This CDR3 comprises 13 residues. The CDR3 protein is CASSLYRYNEQFF. CDR3 nucleotide sequence: TGTGCCAGCAGCTTATACAGATACAATGAGCAGTTCTTC. Together with reference TRBV7-3 and TRBJ2-1, the CDR3 gives the full variable domain: GAGVSQTPSNKVTEKGKYVELRCDPISGHTALYWYRQSLGQGPEFLIYFQGTGAADDSGLPNDRFFAVRPEGSVSTLKIQRTERGDSAVYLCASSLYRYNEQFFGPGTRLTVL.

The chain joins TRBV19 to TRBJ1-1; D unresolved. The CDR3 is 14 amino acids. CDR1 LNHDA and CDR2 SQIVND come from the germline V gene (reference sequence). V dropped 3 bases and J dropped 2 bases, with 10 bases sitting between them. The CDR3: CASSIDGPNTEAFF. The CDR3 bases are TGTGCCAGTAGTATTGATGGGCCTAACACTGAAGCTTTCTTT. Complete variable domain (other parts from reference TRBV19 and TRBJ1-1): DGGITQSPKYLFRKEGQNVTLSCEQNLNHDAMYWYRQDPGQGLRLIYYSQIVNDFQKGDIAEGYSVSREKKESFPLTVTSAQKNPTAFYLCASSIDGPNTEAFFGQGTRLTVV.

The CDR3 DNA follows: TGCGCCAGCAGTGAGTCGGCTACGAACACTGAAGCTTTCTTT. This codes for CASSESATNTEAFF. V is TRBV10-1 and J is TRBJ1-1; D gene uncertain. V was pared by 0 bases and J by 1 base, with 6 bases between. The CDR3 totals 14 residues. Germline V gives CDR1 WNHNN, CDR2 SYGVQD (reference sequence).

This chain joins TRBV25-1 and TRBJ2-3; D gene ambiguous. V was shortened by 0 bases and J by 0 bases, with 10 bases between the two germline ends. Germline assignment: CDR1 MGHDK and CDR2 SYGVNS. The CDR3 is made up of 16 amino acids. The CDR3 DNA follows: TGTGCCAGCAGTGAATATGGCTCCCCAAGCACAGATACGCAGTATTTT. It specifies CASSEYGSPSTDTQYF.

The gene calls are TRBV4-1 and TRBJ2-3, with D tentatively TRBD2 (5 bases). This CDR3 has 14 residues. V lost 3 bases to trimming and J lost 3 bases, with 10 bases between them. Germline V lookup: CDR1 MGHRA, CDR2 YSYEKL. As DNA, the CDR3 is TGCGCCAGCAGCCAGCCCCCGGGGACAGATACGCAGTATTTT. It specifies CASSQPPGTDTQYF.

This clone was observed a few times. The J gene is TRBJ1-1, the V gene TRBV6-5; no clear D. This CDR3 has 12 amino acids. With 6 bases removed from V and 0 bases from J, the gap between germline ends came to 5 bases. Germline values: CDR1 MNHEY, CDR2 SVGAGI. For the CDR3, the DNA is TGTGCCAGCAGCCATATGAACACTGAAGCTTTCTTT. This encodes CASSHMNTEAFF.

This chain connects TRBV7-9 to TRBJ1-3; D gene uncertain. The germline V gene encodes CDR1 SEHNR and CDR2 FQNEAQ (reference sequence). V dropped 11 bases and J dropped 0 bases, with 14 bases sitting between them. The CDR3 is 14 residues long. The CDR3 here is CAARTDRSGNTIYF. CDR3 sequence (DNA): TGTGCCGCAAGGACGGACCGCTCTGGAAACACCATATATTTT.

The rearrangement links TRBV7-3 to TRBJ2-1; D may be TRBD1 or TRBD2 (5 bases each). The CDR3 is 13 amino acids. The V gene lost 5 bases and the J gene lost 3 bases, with 8 bases spanning the gap. Germline loops: CDR1 SGHTA, CDR2 FQGTGA. The DNA for the CDR3 is TGTGCCAGCAGCCGGGACGTCTACAATGAGCAGTTCTTC. This encodes CASSRDVYNEQFF.

This clone was detected only a few times. The chain joins TRBV30 to TRBJ1-6; D unclear. The ends were cut back, 4 bases at V and 3 bases at J, with 4 bases in the middle. Per germline, CDR1 GTSNPN and CDR2 SVGIG (reference sequence). The CDR3 loop spans 12 amino acids. The CDR3 DNA reads as TGTGCCTGGACGGACTATAATTCACCCCTCCACTTT. Its translation: CAWTDYNSPLHF.

By proportion, this clone is medium-sized (0.01 to 0.1%). V and J are TRBV9 and TRBJ1-3; the D gene is possibly TRBD1 (6 bases). This CDR3 contains 17 residues. Trimming left V 0 bases short and J 0 bases short, with 13 bases between. CDR1 is SGDLS and CDR2 is YYNGEE in the germline V gene. The CDR3 nucleotides read TGTGCCAGCAGCGTAGTGGGGGCCGCCAACTCTGGAAACACCATATATTTT. Protein sequence: CASSVVGAANSGNTIYF.

The rearrangement links TRBV7-2 to TRBJ2-7; D is unresolved. The CDR3 has 15 amino acids. Trimming stripped 1 base from V and 1 base from J, with 11 bases between. The germline CDR1 and CDR2 sequences are SGHTA and FQGNSA. The DNA of the CDR3 is TGTGCCAGCAGCTTAGTACAGAGCCTTTCCTACGAGCAGTACTTC. Translated, it gives CASSLVQSLSYEQYF.